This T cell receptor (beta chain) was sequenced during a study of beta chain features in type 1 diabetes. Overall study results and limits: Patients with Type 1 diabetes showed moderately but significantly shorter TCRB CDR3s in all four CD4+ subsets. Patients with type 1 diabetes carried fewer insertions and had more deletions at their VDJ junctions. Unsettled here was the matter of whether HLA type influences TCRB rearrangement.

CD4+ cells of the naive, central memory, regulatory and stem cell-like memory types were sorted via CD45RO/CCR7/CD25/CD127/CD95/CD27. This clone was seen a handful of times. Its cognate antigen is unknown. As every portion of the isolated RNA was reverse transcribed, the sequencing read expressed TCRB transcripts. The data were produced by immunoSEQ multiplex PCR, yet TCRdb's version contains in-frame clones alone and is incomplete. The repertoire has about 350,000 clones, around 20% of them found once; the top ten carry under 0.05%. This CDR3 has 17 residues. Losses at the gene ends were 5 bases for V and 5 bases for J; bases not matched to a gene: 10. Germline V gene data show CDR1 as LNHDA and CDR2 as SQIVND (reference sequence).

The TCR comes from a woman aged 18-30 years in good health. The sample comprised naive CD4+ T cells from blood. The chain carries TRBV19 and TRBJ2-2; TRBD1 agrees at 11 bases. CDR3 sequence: CASSPRGDRGDTGELFF. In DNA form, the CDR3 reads TGTGCCAGTAGTCCAAGAGGGGACAGGGGGGATACCGGGGAGCTGTTTTTT.